Sequencing of this TCR beta chain was carried out in a study of PD-L1 blockade in urothelial cancer. The wider study: At 3 weeks after treatment start (second dose) and again at 6 weeks, blood was analyzed. A median about 140,000 T cells were found in blood samples.

Comment on this clone: Its specificity is not known.

Study observations and caveats: Tumor-associated TCR clones expanded more in blood at 3 weeks in patients with durable benefit.

Every PCR received spiked-in synthetic TCR analog templates. Here immunoSEQ multiplex PCR was the method, and the copy in TCRdb shows in-frame clones only, minus some. The repertoire holds tens of thousands of clones, with about 83% as singletons. Germline V gene lookup returns CDR1 LGHNA and CDR2 YNFKEQ. This CDR3 has 13 amino acids. V gave up 5 bases and J gave up 13 bases, with 18 bases separating them. Time point given: pretreatment peripheral blood. The source is a woman in her sixties with urothelial cancer. The specimen comprised PBMCs, sampled around atezolizumab (anti-PD-L1) treatment. The rearrangement joins TRBV4-2 to TRBJ2-4, with a tentative D call TRBD2 (6 bases). The CDR3 loop is CASSSRGHRGQYF. The CDR3 nucleotides read TGTGCCAGCAGCTCCCGGGGCCATCGGGGGCAGTACTTC.